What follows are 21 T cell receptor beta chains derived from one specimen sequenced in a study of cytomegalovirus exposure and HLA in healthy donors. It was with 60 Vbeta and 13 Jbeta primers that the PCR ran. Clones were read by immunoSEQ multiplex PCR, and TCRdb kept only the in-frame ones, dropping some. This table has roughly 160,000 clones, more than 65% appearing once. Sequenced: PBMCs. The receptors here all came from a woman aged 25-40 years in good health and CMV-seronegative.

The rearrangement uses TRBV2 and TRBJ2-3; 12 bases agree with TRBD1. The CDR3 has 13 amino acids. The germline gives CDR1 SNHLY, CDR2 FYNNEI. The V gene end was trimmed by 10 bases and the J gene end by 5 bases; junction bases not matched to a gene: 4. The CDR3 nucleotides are TGTGCCACCGGGACAGGGGGCAGAGATACGCAGTATTTT. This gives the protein CATGTGGRDTQYF. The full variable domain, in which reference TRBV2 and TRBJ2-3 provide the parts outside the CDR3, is EPEVTQTPSHQVTQMGQEVILRCVPISNHLYFYWYRQILGQKVEFLVSFYNNEISEKSEIFDDQFSVERPDGSNFTLKIRSTKLEDSAMYFCATGTGGRDTQYFGPGTRLTVL.

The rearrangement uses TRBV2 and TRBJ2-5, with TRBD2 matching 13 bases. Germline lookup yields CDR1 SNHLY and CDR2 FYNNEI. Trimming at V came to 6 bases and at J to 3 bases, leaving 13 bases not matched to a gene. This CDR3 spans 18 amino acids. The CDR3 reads CASRVSVPTSGGKETQYF. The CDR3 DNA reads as TGTGCCAGCAGGGTCAGCGTCCCGACTAGCGGGGGGAAAGAGACCCAGTACTTC.

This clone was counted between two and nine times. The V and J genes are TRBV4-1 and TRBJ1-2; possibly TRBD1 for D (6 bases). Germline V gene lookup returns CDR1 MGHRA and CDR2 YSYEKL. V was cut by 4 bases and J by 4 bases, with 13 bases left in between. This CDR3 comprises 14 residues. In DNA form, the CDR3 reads TGCGCCAGCAGCCCCCGTCAGGGGATCTATGGCTACACCTTC. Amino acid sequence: CASSPRQGIYGYTF.

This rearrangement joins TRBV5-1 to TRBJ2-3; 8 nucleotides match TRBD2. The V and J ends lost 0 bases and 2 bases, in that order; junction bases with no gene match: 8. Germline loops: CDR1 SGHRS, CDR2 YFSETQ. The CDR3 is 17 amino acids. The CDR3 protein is CASSLAVAAGATDTQYF. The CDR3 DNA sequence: TGCGCCAGCAGCTTGGCCGTAGCAGCGGGGGCCACAGATACGCAGTATTTT. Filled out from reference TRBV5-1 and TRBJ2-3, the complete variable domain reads KAGVTQTPRYLIKTRGQQVTLSCSPISGHRSVSWYQQTPGQGLQFLFEYFSETQRNKGNFPGRFSGRQFSNSRSEMNVSTLELGDSALYLCASSLAVAAGATDTQYFGPGTRLTVL.

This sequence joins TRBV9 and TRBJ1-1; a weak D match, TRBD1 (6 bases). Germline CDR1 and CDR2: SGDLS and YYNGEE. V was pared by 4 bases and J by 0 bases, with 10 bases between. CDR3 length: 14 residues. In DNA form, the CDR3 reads TGTGCCAGCAGCCCCAGGGGAATGAACACTGAAGCTTTCTTT. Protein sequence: CASSPRGMNTEAFF.

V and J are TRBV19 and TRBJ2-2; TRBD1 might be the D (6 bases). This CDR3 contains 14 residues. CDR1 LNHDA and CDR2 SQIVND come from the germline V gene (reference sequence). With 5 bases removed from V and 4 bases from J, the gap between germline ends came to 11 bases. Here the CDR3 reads CASSSNRATGELFF. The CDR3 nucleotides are TGTGCCAGTAGTTCCAACAGGGCCACCGGGGAGCTGTTTTTT.

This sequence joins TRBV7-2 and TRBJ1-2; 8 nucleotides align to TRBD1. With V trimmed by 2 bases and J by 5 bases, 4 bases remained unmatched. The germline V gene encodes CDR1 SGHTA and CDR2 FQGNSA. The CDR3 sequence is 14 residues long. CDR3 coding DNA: TGTGCCAGCAGCTTACAGGGGGCAGGGTATGGCTACACCTTC. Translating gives CASSLQGAGYGYTF.

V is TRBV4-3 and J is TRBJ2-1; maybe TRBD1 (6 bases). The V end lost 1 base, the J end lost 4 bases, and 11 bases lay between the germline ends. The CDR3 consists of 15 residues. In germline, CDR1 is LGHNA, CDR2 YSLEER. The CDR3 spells CASSQGTVEYNEQFF. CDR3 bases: TGCGCCAGCAGCCAAGGGACAGTGGAGTACAATGAGCAGTTCTTC.

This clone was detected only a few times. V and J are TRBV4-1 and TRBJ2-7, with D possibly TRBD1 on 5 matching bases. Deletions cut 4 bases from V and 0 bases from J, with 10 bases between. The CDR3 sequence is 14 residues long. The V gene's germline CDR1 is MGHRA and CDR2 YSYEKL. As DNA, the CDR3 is TGCGCCAGCAGCCGCCAACAGGACTCCTACGAGCAGTACTTC. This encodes CASSRQQDSYEQYF.

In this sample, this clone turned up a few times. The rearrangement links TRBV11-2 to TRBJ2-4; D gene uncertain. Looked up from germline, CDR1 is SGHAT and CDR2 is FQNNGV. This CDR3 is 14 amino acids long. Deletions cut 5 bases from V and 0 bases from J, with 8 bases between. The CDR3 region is CASSPRLAKNIQYF. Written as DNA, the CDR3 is TGTGCCAGCAGCCCAAGACTAGCCAAAAACATTCAGTACTTC.

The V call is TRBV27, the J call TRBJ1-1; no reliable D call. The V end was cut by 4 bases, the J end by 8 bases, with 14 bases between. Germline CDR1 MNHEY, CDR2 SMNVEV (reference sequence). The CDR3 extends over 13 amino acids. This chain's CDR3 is CASSSREAREAFF. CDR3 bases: TGTGCCAGCAGTTCACGGGAAGCCAGGGAAGCTTTCTTT.

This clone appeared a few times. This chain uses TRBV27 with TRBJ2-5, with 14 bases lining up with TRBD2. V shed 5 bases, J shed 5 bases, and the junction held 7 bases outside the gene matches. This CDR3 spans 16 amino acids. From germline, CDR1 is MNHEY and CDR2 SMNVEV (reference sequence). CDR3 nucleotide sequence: TGTGCCAGCAGTCCGACTAGCGGGGGGGCAGAGGAGACCCAGTACTTC. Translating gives CASSPTSGGAEETQYF.

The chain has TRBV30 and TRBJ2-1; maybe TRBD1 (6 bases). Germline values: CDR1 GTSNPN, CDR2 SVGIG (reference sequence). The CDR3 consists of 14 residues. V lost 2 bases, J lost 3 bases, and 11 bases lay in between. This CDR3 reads CAWSWDTNYNEQFF. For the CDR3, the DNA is TGTGCCTGGAGTTGGGACACGAACTACAATGAGCAGTTCTTC.

CDR3 loop: CASSVGQGATNEKLFF. The CDR3 DNA sequence: TGTGCCAGCAGCGTAGGACAGGGGGCGACTAATGAAAAACTGTTTTTT. The rearrangement links TRBV9 to TRBJ1-4; TRBD1 agrees at 10 bases. Germline CDR1 SGDLS, CDR2 YYNGEE. V was pared by 0 bases and J by 2 bases, with 1 base of the junction left unmatched. CDR3 length: 16 residues.

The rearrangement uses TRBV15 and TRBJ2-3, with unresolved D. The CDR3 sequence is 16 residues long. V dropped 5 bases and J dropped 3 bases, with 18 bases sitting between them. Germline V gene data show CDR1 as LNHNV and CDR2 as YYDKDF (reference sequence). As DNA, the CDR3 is TGTGCCACCAGCGACGGCGGTCGTGTTGGTACAGATACGCAGTATTTT. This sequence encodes CATSDGGRVGTDTQYF.

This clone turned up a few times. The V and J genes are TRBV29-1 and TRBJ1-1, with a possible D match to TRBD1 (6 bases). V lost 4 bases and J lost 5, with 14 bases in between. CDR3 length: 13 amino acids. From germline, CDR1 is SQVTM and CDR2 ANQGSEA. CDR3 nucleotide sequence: TGCAGCGTTGTACACAGGGTAGGGACTGAAGCTTTCTTT. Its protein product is CSVVHRVGTEAFF.

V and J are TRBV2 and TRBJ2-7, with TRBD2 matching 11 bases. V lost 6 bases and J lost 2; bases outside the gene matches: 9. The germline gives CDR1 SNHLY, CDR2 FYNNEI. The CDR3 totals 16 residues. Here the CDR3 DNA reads TGTGCCAGCAGCCTACCCCTAGCGGGGGGTACCTACGAGCAGTACTTC. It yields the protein CASSLPLAGGTYEQYF.

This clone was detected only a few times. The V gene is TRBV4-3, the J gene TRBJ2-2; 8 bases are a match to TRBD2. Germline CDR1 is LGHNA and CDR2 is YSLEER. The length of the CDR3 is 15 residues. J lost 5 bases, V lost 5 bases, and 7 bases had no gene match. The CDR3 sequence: CASSTGGDSTGELFF. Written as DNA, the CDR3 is TGCGCCAGCAGCACGGGGGGGGACTCTACCGGGGAGCTGTTTTTT.

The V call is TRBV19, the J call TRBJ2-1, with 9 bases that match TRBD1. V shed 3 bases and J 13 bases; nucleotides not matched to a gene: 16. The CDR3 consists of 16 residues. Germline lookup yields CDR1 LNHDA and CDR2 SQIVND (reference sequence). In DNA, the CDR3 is TGTGCCAGTAGTATCGGGACAGGGCACTCCATCCCAGTCCAGTTCTTC. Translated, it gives CASSIGTGHSIPVQFF.

CDR3 coding DNA: TGTGCCAGCAGCGTAGGGAGCGCCAGAAACTATGGCTACACCTTC. Residues: CASSVGSARNYGYTF. The genes are TRBV9 and TRBJ1-2; D gene ambiguous. Looked up from germline, CDR1 is SGDLS and CDR2 is YYNGEE. Trimming cost V 0 bases and J 2 bases, with 11 bases left between them. The CDR3 runs 15 residues.

The DNA of the CDR3 is TGTGCCAGCAGCTTAACCGGTGGTGGGGCGAACGAGCAGTACTTC. Its translation is CASSLTGGGANEQYF. V gene TRBV7-3 combines with J gene TRBJ2-7; the D gene is possibly TRBD1 (5 bases). V lost 0 bases to trimming and J lost 5 bases, with 14 bases between them. This CDR3 has 15 amino acids. Germline V gene sequence: CDR1 SGHTA, CDR2 FQGTGA.